This T cell receptor (beta chain) emerged from a study of T cell changes during pregnancy in multiple sclerosis (dated by TCRdb to the late 2010s). Background on the whole study: The study examined how the T cell repertoire changed over the course of pregnancy in women with multiple sclerosis.

As to this clone: Its antigen is currently not known. The record has no base qualities; no much larger clone is one base away.

The germline V gene (reference sequence) specifies MNHEY as CDR1 and SMNVEV as CDR2. The CDR3 has 11 amino acids, counting the end cysteine and phenylalanine. CDR3 DNA only is kept here, 33 bases in frame from base 1. V gives up 3 bases and J gives up 8 bases, and the segment between their germline ends measures 7 bases. The method behind the library was the immunoSEQ multiplex PCR assay. What TCRdb holds here is the immuneACCESS table cut down to in-frame rearrangements. Part of the clones is not present; checked against another copy, under half of the missing clones reflect an unresolved V gene, and the others are unexplained. Recorded for this sample are tens of thousands of clones; about 91% of them occurred a single time. Around 0.85% of the sample is in the top ten clones.

The chain joins TRBV27 to TRBJ1-1; possibly the D gene is TRBD1, per 6 matching bases. This TCR came from a female donor with multiple sclerosis, enrolled in a pregnancy study. The sample consisted of peripheral blood, taken in the first trimester of pregnancy. The CDR3 protein sequence reads: CASSFGTEAFF. In nucleotides, the sequence is TGTGCCAGCAGTTTTGGGACAGAAGCTTTCTTT.